The 5 T cell receptor beta chains listed next were all sequenced from one sample in a study of blood T cell repertoires in COVID-19. Measured with immunoSEQ multiplex PCR; TCRdb has only the in-frame clones, and not every one. The table includes more than 200,000 clones, 70% to 85% detected once. Sequencing was done on a sample of peripheral blood. These receptors were collected from a middle-aged woman who had recovered from COVID-19.

This chain uses TRBV3-1 (or the pseudogene TRBV3-2) with TRBJ1-2, with a weak D call TRBD1 (5 bases). CDR3 length: 12 amino acids. Looked up from germline, CDR1 is LGHDT and CDR2 is YNNKEL (reference sequence). The V and J ends lost 4 bases and 4 bases respectively, with 7 bases between them. The CDR3 here is CASSPDSYGYTF. CDR3 in DNA: TGTGCCAGCAGCCCCGACAGCTATGGCTACACCTTC.

The chain joins TRBV30 to TRBJ1-2; D might be TRBD1 (5 bases). Germline values: CDR1 GTSNPN, CDR2 SVGIG (reference sequence). V gave up 1 base and J gave up 5 bases, with 8 bases separating them. This CDR3 contains 12 residues. The CDR3 DNA reads TGTGCCTGGAGTGCGCAGGGTTATGGCTACACCTTC. It encodes CAWSAQGYGYTF.

V usage is TRBV20-1 and J usage is TRBJ2-5; D gene uncertain. Deletions cut 3 bases from V and 5 bases from J, with 7 bases between. Germline lookup yields CDR1 DFQATT and CDR2 SNEGSKA (reference sequence). The CDR3 length is 11 residues. The CDR3 nucleotides read TGCAGTGCTAGGCGAATTGAGACCCAGTACTTC. Translated, it gives CSARRIETQYF.

The V gene is TRBV6-5, the J gene TRBJ2-3; 8 positions match TRBD1. This CDR3 is built from 14 residues. In germline, CDR1 is MNHEY, CDR2 SVGAGI. V shed 8 bases and J 0 bases; nucleotides not matched to a gene: 4. The CDR3 nucleotides are TGTGCCAGCCGTCGGACAGGGAGCACAGATACGCAGTATTTT. It codes for CASRRTGSTDTQYF.

This chain joins TRBV3-1 (or the pseudogene TRBV3-2) and TRBJ1-5; tentative D call: TRBD1 (5 bases). CDR1 is LGHDT and CDR2 is YNNKEL in the germline V gene (reference sequence). The CDR3 covers 15 residues. Trimming cost V 3 bases and J 4 bases, with 13 bases left between them. The CDR3 DNA sequence: TGTGCCAGCAGCCATTCTCCTACAGGTAATCAGCCCCAGCATTTT. Encoded protein: CASSHSPTGNQPQHF.